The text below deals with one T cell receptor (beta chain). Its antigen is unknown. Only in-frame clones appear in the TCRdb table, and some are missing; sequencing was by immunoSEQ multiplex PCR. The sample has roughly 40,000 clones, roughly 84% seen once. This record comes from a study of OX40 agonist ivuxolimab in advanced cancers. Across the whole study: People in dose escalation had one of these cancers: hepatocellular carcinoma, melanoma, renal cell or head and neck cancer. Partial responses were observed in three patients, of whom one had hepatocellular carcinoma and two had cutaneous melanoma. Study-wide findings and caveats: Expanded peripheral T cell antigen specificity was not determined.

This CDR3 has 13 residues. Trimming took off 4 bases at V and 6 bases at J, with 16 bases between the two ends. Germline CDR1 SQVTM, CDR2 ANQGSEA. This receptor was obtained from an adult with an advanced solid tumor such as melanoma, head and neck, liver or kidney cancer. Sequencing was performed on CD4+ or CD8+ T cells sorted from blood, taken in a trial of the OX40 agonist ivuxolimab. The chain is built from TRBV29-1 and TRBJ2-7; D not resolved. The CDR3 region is CSVGESISSEQYF. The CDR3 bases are TGCAGCGTTGGCGAGTCTATATCTAGCGAGCAGTACTTC.